A selection of T cell receptor beta chains follows, all from one sample in a study of response to subunit inactivated influenza vaccine. TCRdb analysed the RT-PCR reads with MiXCR anew, one entry per CDR3 protein. The data contain about 520,000 distinct CDR3 sequences, around 25% of them seen just once; the ten biggest clones take up around 1.8%. Sequenced material: CD4+ T cells sorted from PBMCs, taken more than 4 days after vaccination. The origin of the receptors is a man aged 50 or older who received an inactivated influenza vaccine. Both conserved end residues are part of each CDR3. The D gene is left open where the match is weak. Clone sizes are given selectively: once, few, many, or a class where the clone is expanded.

TRBV10-3	TRBJ2-5	-	14	TRBD2	CAISVTGGGETQYF	TGTGCCATCAGTGTTACGGGAGGGGGAGAGACCCAGTACTTC
TRBV15	TRBJ2-5	few	16	-	CATSRGEAGIQETQYF	TGTGCCACCAGCAGAGGGGAGGCGGGGATCCAAGAGACCCAGTACTTC
TRBV7-2	TRBJ2-7	-	12	-	CASSPGFSEQYF	TGTGCCAGCAGCCCCGGGTTCTCCGAGCAGTACTTC
TRBV6-6	TRBJ2-3	once	12	-	CASRTRSDTQYF	TGTGCCAGCAGAACTAGGTCCGATACGCAGTATTTT
TRBV12-2	TRBJ2-1	-	15	-	CASRPTPSFRGEQFF	TGTGCAAGTCGCCCTACCCCCTCCTTTAGGGGTGAGCAGTTCTTC
TRBV5-1	TRBJ2-7	-	18	TRBD2	CASSSGLAGEKRSYEQYF	TGCGCCAGCAGCTCGGGACTAGCGGGAGAGAAGAGGTCCTACGAGCAGTACTTC
TRBV10-2	TRBJ2-1	few	15	TRBD2	CASSPSGGANNEQFF	TGCGCCAGCAGCCCGAGCGGGGGGGCCAACAATGAGCAGTTCTTC
TRBV7-2	TRBJ2-7	many	13	-	CASSFAGSYEQYF	TGTGCCAGCAGCTTTGCGGGAAGCTACGAGCAGTACTTC
TRBV19	TRBJ1-5	once	12	-	CASSIDARPQHF	TGTGCCAGTAGTATAGATGCCAGGCCCCAGCATTTT
TRBV5-1	TRBJ2-3	few	17	TRBD1	CASSLRSAGGKRDTQYF	TGCGCCAGCAGCCTACGCTCGGCAGGGGGAAAAAGGGATACGCAGTATTTT
TRBV6-5	TRBJ1-4	-	17	-	CASIRTESATTNEKLFF	TGTGCCAGCATTAGGACAGAATCGGCAACAACTAATGAAAAACTGTTTTTT
TRBV11-2	TRBJ2-3	-	16	-	CASSLDFLPLSGTQYF	TGTGCCAGCAGCTTAGATTTCCTCCCCCTTAGTGGTACGCAGTATTTT
TRBV7-9	TRBJ2-7	few	17	-	CASSLPPRGDISYEQYF	TGTGCCAGCAGCTTACCCCCTAGGGGCGACATCTCCTACGAGCAGTACTTC